A single sample gave rise to the 26 T cell receptor beta chains below, sequenced in a study of regulatory T cells in long-lasting Graves disease. Arm-PCR with iRepertoire HTBI primers amplified the CDR3 regions for these TCR beta libraries. TCRdb called the multiplex PCR reads again in MiXCR, with one record for every CDR3 protein. The table shows about 470,000 distinct CDR3 sequences, with 15% occurring only once. Time point described: newly diagnosed GD, antithyroid drugs for less than 3 months. Making the TCR library involved RNA that had been extracted from PBMCs. This sample was also put to use in a study of T cells in Graves' hyperthyroidism and ophthalmopathy.

The starting material was peripheral blood mononuclear cells (PBMCs), obtained at new diagnosis, from a patient treated with antithyroid drugs. Receptors were obtained from a woman aged 25 to 39 with Graves disease.

This clonotype was counted ten times or more. The chain joins TRBV6-2 or TRBV6-3 to TRBJ2-7, with TRBD2 matching 9 bases. Germline V gives CDR1 MNHEY, CDR2 SVGEGT. V lost 7 bases, J lost 0 bases, and 7 bases stayed unmatched. The CDR3 covers 15 residues. The CDR3: CASTNSGSRSYEQYF. For the CDR3, the DNA is TGTGCCAGCACCAATAGCGGGAGTCGCTCCTACGAGCAGTACTTC.

At least ten counts were recorded for this clonotype. V is TRBV12-3 or TRBV12-4 and J is TRBJ2-7; 12 bases are a match to TRBD2. The CDR3 is 15 residues long. V shed 7 bases, J shed 3 bases, and the junction held 7 bases outside the gene matches. DNA for the CDR3: TGTGCCAGCACCGCTAGCGGGAGGGACGGCTACGAGCAGTACTTC. It encodes CASTASGRDGYEQYF.

This clonotype was counted ten times or more. The CDR3 spells CASSQDSGGRLGTEAFF. CDR3 DNA: TGTGCCAGCAGCCAAGATTCGGGGGGGCGCTTAGGCACTGAAGCTTTCTTT. The chain is built from TRBV3-1 and TRBJ1-1; tentative D call: TRBD1 (6 bases). Germline CDR1 and CDR2: LGHDT and YNNKEL (reference sequence). Trimming cost V 0 bases and J 4 bases, with 18 bases left between them. The CDR3 is 17 amino acids.

The table lists this clonotype with many counts. The chain uses TRBV5-1 and TRBJ1-2; no definite D call. V was clipped by 2 bases and J by 2 bases, with 10 bases between them. Germline CDR1 reads SGHRS; CDR2 reads YFSETQ. CDR3 size: 14 residues. CDR3 sequence: CASSFLGRNYGYTF. CDR3 DNA: TGCGCCAGCAGCTTTCTGGGCAGGAACTATGGCTACACCTTC.

V usage is TRBV10-3 and J usage is TRBJ1-5, with D hard to call. This CDR3 has 15 amino acids. The germline V gene has CDR1 ENHRY and CDR2 SYGVKD. Trimming cost V 3 bases and J 0 bases, with 9 bases left between them. CDR3 sequence: CAISEFQISNQPQHF. CDR3 DNA: TGTGCCATCAGTGAATTCCAGATTAGCAATCAGCCCCAGCATTTT.

This clonotype occurred many times. This sequence joins TRBV28 and TRBJ2-1; D ambiguous. Trimming removed 4 bases from V and 1 base from J, with 29 bases in between. The CDR3 has 21 amino acids. The V gene's germline CDR1 is MDHEN and CDR2 SYDVKM. For the CDR3, the DNA is TGTGCCAGCAGTTCGGCAAGCCGGGCCCCGAAGCGACCTGGGTCCTACAATGAGCAGTTCTTC. As protein: CASSSASRAPKRPGSYNEQFF.

The rearrangement joins TRBV20-1 to TRBJ2-5; 12 bases are a match to TRBD2. This CDR3 spans 18 amino acids. Germline CDR1 and CDR2: DFQATT and SNEGSKA (reference sequence). The V gene end was trimmed by 6 bases and the J gene end by 7 bases; junction bases not matched to a gene: 21. The CDR3 region has the DNA TGCAGTGCCCCCCCCCTCCTAGCGGGAGGGCCGCGAGGGGGGACCCAGTACTTC. Translating gives CSAPPLLAGGPRGGTQYF.

The sample holds many counts of this clonotype. This chain joins TRBV7-9 and TRBJ1-1; D remains ambiguous. Trimming took 0 bases from V and 8 from J, leaving 7 bases between them. This CDR3 is built from 12 residues. Germline V gene data show CDR1 as SEHNR and CDR2 as FQNEAQ (reference sequence). CDR3 amino acids: CASSLAWAEAFF. In nucleotides, the CDR3 is TGTGCCAGCAGCTTAGCCTGGGCCGAAGCTTTCTTT. The whole variable domain, filled in from reference TRBV7-9 and TRBJ1-1, reads DTGVSQNPRHKITKRGQNVTFRCDPISEHNRLYWYRQTLGQGPEFLTYFQNEAQLEKSRLLSDRFSAERPKGSFSTLEIQRTEQGDSAMYLCASSLAWAEAFFGQGTRLTVV.

In this sample, this clonotype turned up a few times. The rearrangement joins TRBV7-6 to TRBJ2-1; 9 bases agree with TRBD2. The germline CDR1 and CDR2 sequences are SGHVS and FNYEAQ. The CDR3 sequence is 17 residues long. V gave up 1 base and J gave up 8 bases; unmatched junction bases: 12. The CDR3 region is CASSLVGGRVKSDEQFF. DNA of the CDR3: TGTGCCAGCAGCTTAGTGGGCGGGAGGGTCAAGAGCGATGAGCAGTTCTTC.

This clonotype was recorded many times. The chain uses TRBV2 and TRBJ1-5; 9 bases match TRBD1. Germline trimming cut 0 bases from V and 4 bases from J; bases unmatched to any gene: 1. CDR3 size: 15 residues. Germline V gene lookup returns CDR1 SNHLY and CDR2 FYNNEI. The CDR3 here is CASSEAGTGNQPQHF. DNA of the CDR3: TGTGCCAGCAGTGAAGCGGGGACAGGGAATCAGCCCCAGCATTTT.

This clonotype was observed many times. The chain couples TRBV7-2 to TRBJ2-1; the match to TRBD2 covers 8 bases. This CDR3 spans 13 amino acids. V shed 7 bases and J 8 bases; nucleotides not matched to a gene: 7. CDR1 SGHTA and CDR2 FQGNSA come from the germline V gene. The CDR3 region has the DNA TGTGCCAGCAAGGCAGCGGGAGATGATGAGCAGTTCTTC. It is translated as CASKAAGDDEQFF.

There are many counts of this clonotype. The genes are TRBV29-1 and TRBJ1-2, with a weak D call TRBD1 (6 bases). Per germline, CDR1 SQVTM and CDR2 ANQGSEA. V was trimmed by 4 bases and J by 2 bases, leaving 14 bases between them. The CDR3 sequence is 14 residues long. In DNA form, the CDR3 reads TGCAGCGTTGTTGGGGGACATTCCAACTATGGCTACACCTTC. Its translation: CSVVGGHSNYGYTF.

This clonotype has more than one count but fewer than ten. Just one base apart from a much larger clone, this may be a read error. The chain links TRBV2 to TRBJ2-1; tentatively, D is TRBD2 (5 bases). CDR1 and CDR2 from the germline V gene are SNHLY and FYNNEI. This CDR3 is 13 amino acids long. The CDR3 bases are TGTGCCAACAGTGTTCAAAGCGGCAATGAGCAGTTCTTC. The encoded protein is CANSVQSGNEQFF.

Here the CDR3 DNA reads TGTGCCAGCAGCTTAGACAGGGGGCGATCTCTACGGGAGCAGTTCTTC. This encodes CASSLDRGRSLREQFF. The chain uses TRBV7-9 and TRBJ2-1; TRBD1 matches 9 bases. Trimming took 1 base from V and 10 from J; bases not matched to a gene: 11. From germline, CDR1 is SEHNR and CDR2 FQNEAQ (reference sequence). CDR3 length: 16 residues. Full variable domain (rest looked up from reference TRBV7-9 and TRBJ2-1): DTGVSQNPRHKITKRGQNVTFRCDPISEHNRLYWYRQTLGQGPEFLTYFQNEAQLEKSRLLSDRFSAERPKGSFSTLEIQRTEQGDSAMYLCASSLDRGRSLREQFFGPGTRLTVL.

This clonotype was counted many times. The CDR3 DNA reads as TGTGCCAGCAGCTTAGCAGGTGGACTAGCGTACGAGCAGTACTTC. This sequence encodes CASSLAGGLAYEQYF. The chain recombines TRBV7-6 with TRBJ2-7; 9 bases match TRBD2. Losses at the gene ends were 0 bases for V and 4 bases for J; bases not matched to a gene: 4. The CDR3 loop spans 15 amino acids. Per germline, CDR1 SGHVS and CDR2 FNYEAQ.

This clonotype was seen repeatedly, ten times or more. The V call is TRBV2, the J call TRBJ2-2, with TRBD2 matching over 9 bases. The CDR3 contains 13 residues. Germline CDR1 is SNHLY and CDR2 is FYNNEI. With 11 bases clipped from V and 6 bases from J, the junction kept 7 bases outside the gene matches. Written as DNA, the CDR3 is TGTGCCGGACGGCGGGGGGGCTCCGGGGAGCTGTTTTTT. It encodes CAGRRGGSGELFF.

In this sample, this clonotype turned up many times. Here the CDR3 reads CSAGGGDRTTYEQYF. For the CDR3, the DNA is TGCAGTGCTGGAGGGGGGGACAGGACGACCTACGAGCAGTACTTC. V usage is TRBV20-1 and J usage is TRBJ2-7; D is perhaps TRBD1 (8 bases). CDR3 length: 15 residues. Germline V gives CDR1 DFQATT, CDR2 SNEGSKA (reference sequence). V lost 5 bases and J lost 2, with 19 bases in between.

This chain joins TRBV2 and TRBJ1-5, with D unresolved. This CDR3 comprises 17 residues. V was clipped by 6 bases and J by 1 base, with 19 bases between them. The germline V gene has CDR1 SNHLY and CDR2 FYNNEI. CDR3 DNA sequence: TGTGCCAGCAGAGAGAACTCACCTTCTAGGAGCAATCAGCCCCAGCATTTT. The encoded protein is CASRENSPSRSNQPQHF.

This clonotype was picked up many times. The V and J genes are TRBV4-1 and TRBJ1-5, with a possible D match to TRBD1 (5 bases). CDR3 size: 16 residues. CDR1 and CDR2 (germline): MGHRA, YSYEKL. Between the trimmed V and J ends, which lost 1 base and 4 bases, there was a span of 14 bases. CDR3 DNA sequence: TGCGCCAGCAGCCAAGGGGGAGGGGTGGGGAATCAGCCCCAGCATTTT. Residues: CASSQGGGVGNQPQHF.

There are many counts of this clonotype. The chain couples TRBV20-1 to TRBJ1-1, with D hard to call. V was shortened by 3 bases and J by 4 bases, with 6 bases between the two germline ends. CDR3 size: 11 residues. CDR1 DFQATT and CDR2 SNEGSKA come from the germline V gene (reference sequence). Written as DNA, the CDR3 is TGCAGTGCTAGTCGGCCCACTGAAGCTTTCTTT. Amino acids: CSASRPTEAFF.

This clonotype was seen repeatedly, ten times or more. V and J are TRBV28 and TRBJ2-3, with D unresolved. CDR1 and CDR2 (germline): MDHEN, SYDVKM. V lost 7 bases to trimming and J lost 2 bases, with 16 bases between them. The CDR3 sequence is 15 residues long. DNA for the CDR3: TGTGCCAGCACCCACGTCTGGTCAAACACAGATACGCAGTATTTT. Translating gives CASTHVWSNTDTQYF.

This clonotype occurred many times. V gene TRBV6-5 combines with J gene TRBJ2-7; TRBD2 matches at 10 bases. Germline-derived CDR1 and CDR2 are MNHEY and SVGAGI. Trimming took 2 bases from V and 0 from J; bases not matched to a gene: 7. This CDR3 is built from 17 residues. The CDR3 DNA reads TGTGCCAGCAGTTACGCGGGTGAGCGGGAGGGCTCCTACGAGCAGTACTTC. This translates into CASSYAGEREGSYEQYF.

This clonotype was recorded a few times. Here the CDR3 reads CASSGLAVVGEQFF. CDR3 DNA: TGTGCCAGCAGTGGTCTAGCGGTTGTGGGTGAGCAGTTCTTC. The chain joins TRBV2 to TRBJ2-1; 7 bases align to TRBD2. The CDR3 loop spans 14 amino acids. V dropped 4 bases and J dropped 9; count of bases not matched to a gene: 9. From germline, CDR1 is SNHLY and CDR2 FYNNEI.

This clonotype was picked up many times. The chain combines TRBV10-3 with TRBJ2-5; 9 positions match TRBD2. The junction had 7 bases not matched to a gene; V was cut back by 7 bases and J by 4 bases. CDR3 size: 14 residues. Germline V gene sequence: CDR1 ENHRY, CDR2 SYGVKD. CDR3 bases: TGTGCCATCAATCCAGCGGGGGGATTAGAGACCCAGTACTTC. Its translation: CAINPAGGLETQYF.

This clonotype was observed many times. The chain joins TRBV20-1 to TRBJ1-5; the match to TRBD1 covers 9 bases. Germline loops: CDR1 DFQATT, CDR2 SNEGSKA (reference sequence). The CDR3 is made up of 13 amino acids. After removal of 2 bases from V and 5 bases from J, the junction contained 1 base not matched to a gene. The CDR3 DNA reads TGCAGTGCTAGACGACAGGGGGATCAGCCCCAGCATTTT. It encodes CSARRQGDQPQHF.

There are many counts of this clonotype. The gene calls are TRBV20-1 and TRBJ2-5; D might be TRBD1 (5 bases). This CDR3 has 13 residues. The V end was cut by 2 bases, the J end by 6 bases, with 13 bases between. Germline V lookup: CDR1 DFQATT, CDR2 SNEGSKA (reference sequence). This CDR3 is CSARRGAFQTQYF. CDR3 coding DNA: TGCAGTGCTAGAAGGGGTGCATTCCAGACCCAGTACTTC.